This T cell receptor beta chain was sequenced for a study of long-term antiretroviral therapy in people with HIV. Broader study findings: Specimen acquisition occurred between the mid-2000s and the late 2010s, potentially under older ART regimens. Diversity remained lower than transplant donor controls, even though it increased after ART.

Per donor, at least one pre-ART and at least two post-ART PBMC samples were obtained. On this clone itself: Its antigen remains unidentified.

With 5 bases removed from V and 7 bases from J, the gap between germline ends came to 12 bases. The germline V gene has CDR1 SGDLS and CDR2 YYNGEE. CDR3 length: 12 amino acids. It was version v3.0 of the immunoSEQ assay that was run at survey level. Sequencing was intended to reach roughly 40,000-50,000 T-cell genomes per sample. The method was immunoSEQ multiplex PCR; TCRdb's version includes in-frame clones alone and lacks a portion of them. Here the sample spans about 37,000 clones, under 85% being singletons. Specimen: unsorted PBMCs, collected 1 year after starting antiretroviral therapy. The sequence came from a man younger than 35 with HIV. The chain links TRBV9 to TRBJ1-1; D is uncertain. The CDR3 sequence: CASSLGQDEAFF. Here the CDR3 DNA reads TGTGCCAGCAGTTTAGGGCAGGATGAAGCTTTCTTT.